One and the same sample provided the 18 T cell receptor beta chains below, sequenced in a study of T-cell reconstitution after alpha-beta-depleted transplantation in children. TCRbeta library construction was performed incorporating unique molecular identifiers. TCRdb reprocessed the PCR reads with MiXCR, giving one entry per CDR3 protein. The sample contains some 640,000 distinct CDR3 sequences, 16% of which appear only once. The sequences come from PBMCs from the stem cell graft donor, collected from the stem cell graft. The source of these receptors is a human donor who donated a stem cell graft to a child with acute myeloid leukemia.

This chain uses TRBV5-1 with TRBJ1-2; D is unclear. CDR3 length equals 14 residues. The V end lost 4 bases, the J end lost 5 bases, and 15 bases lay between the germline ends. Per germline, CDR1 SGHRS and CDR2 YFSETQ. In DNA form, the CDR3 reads TGCGCCAGCAGCCCTACCCCTATGAGGTATGGCTACACCTTC. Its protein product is CASSPTPMRYGYTF.

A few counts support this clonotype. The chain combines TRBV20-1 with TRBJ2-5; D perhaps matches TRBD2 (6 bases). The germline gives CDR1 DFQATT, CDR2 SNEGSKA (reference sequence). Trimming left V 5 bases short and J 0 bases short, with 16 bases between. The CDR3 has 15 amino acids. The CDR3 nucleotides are TGCAGTGCTCGTACCCCGGCGGGGTACCAAGAGACCCAGTACTTC. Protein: CSARTPAGYQETQYF.

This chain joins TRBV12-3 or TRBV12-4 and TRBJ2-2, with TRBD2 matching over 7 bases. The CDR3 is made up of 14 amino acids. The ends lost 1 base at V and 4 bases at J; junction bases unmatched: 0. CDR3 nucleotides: TGTGCCAGCAGTTTAGGCGGGGGCACCGGGGAGCTGTTTTTT. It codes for CASSLGGGTGELFF.

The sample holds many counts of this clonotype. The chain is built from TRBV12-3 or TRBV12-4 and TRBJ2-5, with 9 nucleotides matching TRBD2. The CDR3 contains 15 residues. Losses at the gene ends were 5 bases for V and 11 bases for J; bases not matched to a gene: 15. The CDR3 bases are TGTGCCAGCAGTCCCTCGGGTAGCGGGGGCCAAACGCAGTACTTC. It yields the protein CASSPSGSGGQTQYF.

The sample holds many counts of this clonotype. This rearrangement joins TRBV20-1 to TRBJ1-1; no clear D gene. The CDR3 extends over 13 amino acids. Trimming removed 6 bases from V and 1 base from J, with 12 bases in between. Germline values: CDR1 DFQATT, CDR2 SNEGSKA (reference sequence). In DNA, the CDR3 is TGCAGTGCCGCCCTGAGCGGGAACACTGAAGCTTTCTTT. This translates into CSAALSGNTEAFF.

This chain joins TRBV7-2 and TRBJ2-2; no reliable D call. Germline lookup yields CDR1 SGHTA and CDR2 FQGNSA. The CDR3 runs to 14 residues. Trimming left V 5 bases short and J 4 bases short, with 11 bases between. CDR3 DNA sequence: TGTGCCAGCAGCATGGTCGGGCCCACCGGGGAGCTGTTTTTT. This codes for CASSMVGPTGELFF.

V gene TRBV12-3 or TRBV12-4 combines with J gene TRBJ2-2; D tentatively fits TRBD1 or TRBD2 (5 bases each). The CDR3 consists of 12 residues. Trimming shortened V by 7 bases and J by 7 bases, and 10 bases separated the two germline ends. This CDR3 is CASMGVYGELFF. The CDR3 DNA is TGTGCCAGCATGGGGGTTTACGGGGAGCTGTTTTTT.

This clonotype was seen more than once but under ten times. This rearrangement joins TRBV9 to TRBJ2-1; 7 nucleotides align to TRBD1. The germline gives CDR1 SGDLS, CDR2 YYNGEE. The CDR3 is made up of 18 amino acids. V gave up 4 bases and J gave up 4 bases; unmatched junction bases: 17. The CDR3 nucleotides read TGTGCCAGCAGCTCGAACTTATTAAGACAGGGCAGGTACAATGAGCAGTTCTTC. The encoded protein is CASSSNLLRQGRYNEQFF.

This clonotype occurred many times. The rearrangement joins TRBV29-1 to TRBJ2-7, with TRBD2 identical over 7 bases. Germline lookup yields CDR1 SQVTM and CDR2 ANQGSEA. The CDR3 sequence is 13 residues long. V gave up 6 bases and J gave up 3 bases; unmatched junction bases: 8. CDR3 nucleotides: TGCAGCGTACGGACCGGGGGGATCTACGAGCAGTACTTC. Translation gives CSVRTGGIYEQYF.

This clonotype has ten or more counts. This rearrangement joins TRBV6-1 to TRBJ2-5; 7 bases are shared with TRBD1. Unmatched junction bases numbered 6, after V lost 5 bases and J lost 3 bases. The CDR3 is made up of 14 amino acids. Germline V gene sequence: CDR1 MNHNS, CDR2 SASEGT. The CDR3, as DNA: TGTGCCAGCAGTCAACAGGGGTGGGAAGAGACCCAGTACTTC. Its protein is CASSQQGWEETQYF.

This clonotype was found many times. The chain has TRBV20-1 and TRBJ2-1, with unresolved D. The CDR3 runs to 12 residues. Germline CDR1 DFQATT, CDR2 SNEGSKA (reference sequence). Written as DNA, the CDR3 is TGCAGCTCCTTAAGGACCTACAATGAGCAGTTCTTC. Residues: CSSLRTYNEQFF.

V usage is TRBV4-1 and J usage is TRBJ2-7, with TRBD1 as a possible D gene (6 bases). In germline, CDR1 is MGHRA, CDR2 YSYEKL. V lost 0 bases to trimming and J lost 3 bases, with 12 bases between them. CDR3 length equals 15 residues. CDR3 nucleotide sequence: TGCGCCAGCAGCCAAGATCGTTACAGGGACTACGAGCAGTACGTC. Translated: CASSQDRYRDYEQYV.

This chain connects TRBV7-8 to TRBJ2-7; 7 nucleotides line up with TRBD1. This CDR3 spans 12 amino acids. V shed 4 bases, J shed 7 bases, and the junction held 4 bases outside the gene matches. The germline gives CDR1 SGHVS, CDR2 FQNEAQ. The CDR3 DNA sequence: TGTGCCAGCAGCTCCGGGACAGATGAGCAGTACGTC. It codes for CASSSGTDEQYV.

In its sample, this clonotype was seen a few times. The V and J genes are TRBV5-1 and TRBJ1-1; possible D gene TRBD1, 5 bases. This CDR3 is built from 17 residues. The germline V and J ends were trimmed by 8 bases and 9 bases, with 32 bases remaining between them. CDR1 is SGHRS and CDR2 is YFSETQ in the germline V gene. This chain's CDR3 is CARPTTEVELTGTQAFF. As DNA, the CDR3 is TGCGCCAGACCAACGACAGAAGTAGAACTAACGGGGACCCAAGCTTTCTTT.

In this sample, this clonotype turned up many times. The CDR3 coding sequence is TGCAGTGCTAGCCCCCTTACTAGCGGGGGGGCCGGCACAGATACGCAGTATTTT. Translated, it gives CSASPLTSGGAGTDTQYF. The genes are TRBV20-1 and TRBJ2-3, with 13 bases matching TRBD2. Germline V gives CDR1 DFQATT, CDR2 SNEGSKA (reference sequence). With V trimmed by 3 bases and J by 1 base, 10 bases remained unmatched. The CDR3 spans 18 residues.

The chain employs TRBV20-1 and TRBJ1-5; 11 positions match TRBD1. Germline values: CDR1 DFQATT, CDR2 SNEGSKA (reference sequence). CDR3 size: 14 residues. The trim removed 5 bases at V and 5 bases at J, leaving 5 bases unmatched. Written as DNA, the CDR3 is TGCAGTGCTCTAGGACAGGGGGCGTATCAGCCCCAGCATTTT. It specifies CSALGQGAYQPQHF.

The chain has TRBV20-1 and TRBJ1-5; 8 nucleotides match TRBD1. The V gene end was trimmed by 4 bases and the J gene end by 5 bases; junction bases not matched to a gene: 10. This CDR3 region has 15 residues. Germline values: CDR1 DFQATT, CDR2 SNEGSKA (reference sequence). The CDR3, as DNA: TGCAGTGCTACCCTATTGACAGGGGAGGATCAGCCCCAGCATTTT. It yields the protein CSATLLTGEDQPQHF.

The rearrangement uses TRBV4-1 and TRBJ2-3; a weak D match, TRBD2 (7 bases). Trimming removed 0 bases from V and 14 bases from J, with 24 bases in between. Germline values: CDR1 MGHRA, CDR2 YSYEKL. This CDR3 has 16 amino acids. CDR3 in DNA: TGCGCCAGCAGCCAAGATCGCGCAGGACAGCGGGGTATCACGTATTTT. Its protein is CASSQDRAGQRGITYF.